The text below deals with one T cell receptor beta chain. TCRdb re-called the PCR reads through MiXCR, storing one row per CDR3 protein. The table includes more than 550,000 distinct CDR3 sequences, 25% detected once. The entry originates in a study of molecular identifiers for immune sequencing clone quantification. The sequence derives from a human donor in good health. Some libraries in this study had Jurkat cell RNA spiked in. Sample: naive CD8+ T cells from blood, with Jurkat cell RNA spiked in. Documented subset: FACS-sorted CD8+CD4-CCR7+CD45RA+ naive T cells.

This CDR3 reads CASSYEQYQETQYF. CDR3 in DNA: TGTGCCAGCAGTTACGAACAGTACCAAGAGACCCAGTACTTC. The J gene is TRBJ2-5, the V gene TRBV6-5; D gene uncertain. The germline V and J ends were trimmed by 2 bases and 0 bases, with 7 bases remaining between them. Germline V gene data show CDR1 as MNHEY and CDR2 as SVGAGI. The CDR3 consists of 14 residues.